A single sample gave rise to the 4 T cell receptor beta chains below, sequenced in a study of cytomegalovirus exposure and HLA in healthy donors. The PCR had 60 Vbeta and 13 Jbeta primers. The repertoire was sequenced with immunoSEQ multiplex PCR; TCRdb's copy has only in-frame clones and lacks some. In the table there are roughly 97,000 clones, 73% of which are singletons. Sequencing was carried out using PBMCs. All receptors come from a man between 40 and 49 years old in good health and CMV-seronegative.

The V and J genes are TRBV10-3 and TRBJ1-6; 11 nucleotides line up with TRBD1. The CDR3 sequence is 16 residues long. Germline-derived CDR1 and CDR2 are ENHRY and SYGVKD. V trimming: 3 bases; J trimming: 8 bases; junction bases outside the gene matches: 6. CDR3 sequence reads: CAISDKPGQGDSPLHF. The DNA for the CDR3 is TGTGCCATCAGTGACAAACCGGGACAGGGGGATTCACCCCTCCACTTT.

This chain connects TRBV5-4 to TRBJ2-1, with D tentatively TRBD2 (7 bases). The V end was cut by 3 bases, the J end by 2 bases, with 15 bases between. This CDR3 has 16 residues. Per the germline V gene, CDR1 is SGHNT and CDR2 is YYREEE (reference sequence). The CDR3: CASSSLAGAAYNEQFF. In nucleotides, the CDR3 is TGTGCCAGCAGCTCTTTGGCGGGGGCGGCCTACAATGAGCAGTTCTTC.

V and J are TRBV7-3 and TRBJ1-1; 7 nucleotides match TRBD1. V gave up 1 base and J gave up 5 bases; unmatched junction bases: 4. CDR1 and CDR2 from the germline V gene are SGHTA and FQGTGA. The CDR3 is 14 amino acids. The CDR3 is CASSLSVTGTEAFF. As DNA, the CDR3 is TGTGCCAGCAGCTTAAGTGTGACAGGGACTGAAGCTTTCTTT.

This clone was counted a few times. The J gene is TRBJ2-2, the V gene TRBV5-1, with TRBD1 identical over 7 bases. V gave up 5 bases and J gave up 4 bases; unmatched junction bases: 14. The CDR3 spans 17 residues. Germline lookup yields CDR1 SGHRS and CDR2 YFSETQ. The CDR3, as DNA: TGCGCCAGCAGACCTACGCCGGGACAGACCATCACCGGGGAGCTGTTTTTT. Its translation is CASRPTPGQTITGELFF.